The 25 T cell receptor beta chains below all came from one sample that was sequenced in a study of identical twins. TCRdb re-called the 5' RACE reads through MiXCR, storing one row per CDR3 protein. The repertoire holds around 1.7 million distinct CDR3 sequences, with more than 30% as singletons. Source material: cord blood. The receptor set was obtained from a newborn girl in good health.

This chain links TRBV12-3 or TRBV12-4 with TRBJ2-7, with D unresolved. The CDR3 runs to 14 residues. V lost 2 bases to trimming and J lost 2 bases, with 10 bases between them. DNA of the CDR3: TGTGCCAGCAGTTTACGTTTGAGTGCCTACGAGCAGTACTTC. Translated: CASSLRLSAYEQYF.

V and J are TRBV27 and TRBJ2-5, with 8 bases lining up with TRBD2. The V gene end was trimmed by 0 bases and the J gene end by 11 bases; junction bases not matched to a gene: 20. In germline, CDR1 is MNHEY, CDR2 SMNVEV (reference sequence). The CDR3 totals 18 residues. CDR3 loop: CASSLSRPGLAVYNEQYF. CDR3 in DNA: TGTGCCAGCAGTTTATCACGACCCGGACTAGCAGTCTACAATGAGCAGTACTTC.

The chain couples TRBV14 to TRBJ1-4, with D hard to call. Trimming removed 0 bases from V and 14 bases from J, with 13 bases in between. The CDR3 has 13 residues. The germline gives CDR1 SGHDN, CDR2 FVKESK. In DNA form, the CDR3 reads TGTGCCAGCAGCCAAGATCTGGCCAGCTTGCTGTTTTTT. Amino acid sequence: CASSQDLASLLFF.

The chain links TRBV6-6 to TRBJ1-5; 7 bases align to TRBD1. This CDR3 has 14 amino acids. V shed 2 bases and J 4 bases; nucleotides not matched to a gene: 2. Germline lookup yields CDR1 MNHNY and CDR2 SVGAGI (reference sequence). DNA for the CDR3: TGTGCCAGCAGTTACAGGGGGCAGAATCAGCCCCAGCATTTT. Residues: CASSYRGQNQPQHF.

This clonotype appeared a few times. The rearrangement joins TRBV3-1 to TRBJ2-7; the D is unclear. Germline CDR1 and CDR2: LGHDT and YNNKEL (reference sequence). V was shortened by 3 bases and J by 5 bases, with 11 bases between the two germline ends. This CDR3 region has 13 residues. This chain's CDR3 is CASSHRRADEQYF. CDR3 in DNA: TGTGCCAGCAGCCACAGAAGGGCAGACGAGCAGTACTTC.

The genes are TRBV19 and TRBJ2-4; TRBD2 matches at 7 bases. With the DNA end fitting TRBJ2-7 better, the J assignment may be wrong. CDR3 length equals 13 residues. Germline CDR1 LNHDA, CDR2 SQIVND (reference sequence). The CDR3 DNA reads as TGTGCCAGTAGTTCAAGGGACTACTACGAGCAGTACTTC. Its translation: CASSSRDYYEQYF.

The rearrangement links TRBV27 to TRBJ1-2; D remains unclear. V lost 3 bases, J lost 4 bases, and 12 bases lay in between. CDR1 and CDR2 from the germline V gene are MNHEY and SMNVEV (reference sequence). The length of the CDR3 is 14 residues. CDR3 protein: CASSFGGPLYGYTF. For the CDR3, the DNA is TGTGCCAGCAGTTTCGGCGGACCCCTCTATGGCTACACCTTC.

There are a few counts of this clonotype. This chain uses TRBV28 with TRBJ2-7, with 9 bases matching TRBD1. Germline-derived CDR1 and CDR2 are MDHEN and SYDVKM. This CDR3 is built from 15 residues. V was pared by 2 bases and J by 5 bases, with 7 bases of the junction left unmatched. The CDR3 here is CASSLNPGQGHEQYF. For the CDR3, the DNA is TGTGCCAGCAGTTTAAATCCGGGACAGGGCCACGAGCAGTACTTC.

For this clonotype: At one of its ends the junction is not consistent with the germline gene, which may arise from a read error. The chain is built from TRBV19 and TRBJ2-5, with D maybe TRBD1 (6 bases). The CDR3 sequence is 14 residues long. Germline CDR1 reads LNHDA; CDR2 reads SQIVND (reference sequence). In DNA, the CDR3 is TGTGCCAGTAGTCCCCGGACAGCCCAAGAGGCCCAGTACTTC. It yields the protein CASSPRTAQEAQYF.

This clonotype has more than one count but fewer than ten. This chain uses TRBV11-2 with TRBJ2-1, with D perhaps matching TRBD2 (5 bases). The germline gives CDR1 SGHAT, CDR2 FQNNGV. V was clipped by 6 bases and J by 2 bases, with 14 bases between them. The CDR3 is 15 amino acids. Here the CDR3 reads CASSRQRSTYNEQFF. CDR3 bases: TGTGCCAGCAGTCGCCAGCGGTCAACCTACAATGAGCAGTTCTTC.

The chain combines TRBV3-1 with TRBJ2-5; 7 nucleotides agree with TRBD2. Germline trimming cut 0 bases from V and 11 bases from J; bases unmatched to any gene: 24. The CDR3 is made up of 19 amino acids. The germline CDR1 and CDR2 sequences are LGHDT and YNNKEL (reference sequence). Here the CDR3 reads CASSQDARASGMGGYEQYF. The CDR3 DNA reads TGTGCCAGCAGCCAAGACGCCCGGGCTAGCGGAATGGGTGGTTATGAGCAGTACTTC.

This clonotype was counted only a few times. Written as DNA, the CDR3 is TGCGCCAGCAGCTTGTGGGCAGGGAGGACAGATACGCAGTATTTT. Translating gives CASSLWAGRTDTQYF. The V gene is TRBV5-1, the J gene TRBJ2-3, with D possibly matching TRBD2 (6 bases). The CDR3 length is 15 residues. Per the germline V gene, CDR1 is SGHRS and CDR2 is YFSETQ. V lost 1 base, J lost 3 bases, and 12 bases lay in between.

This clonotype was recorded at least ten times. The gene calls are TRBV29-1 and TRBJ2-1, with D possibly TRBD2 on 5 matching bases. This CDR3 region has 12 residues. Germline V gene data show CDR1 as SQVTM and CDR2 as ANQGSEA. Trimming took 4 bases from V and 1 from J, leaving 5 bases between them. CDR3 loop: CSVGGSYNEQFF. In DNA form, the CDR3 reads TGCAGCGTTGGCGGGTCCTACAATGAGCAGTTCTTC.

This chain connects TRBV7-2 to TRBJ1-1; D unclear. The germline gives CDR1 SGHTA, CDR2 FQGNSA. The length of the CDR3 is 14 residues. The V end lost 4 bases, the J end lost 0 bases, and 9 bases lay between the germline ends. The CDR3 loop is CASSSRRVNTEAFF. CDR3 coding DNA: TGTGCCAGCAGCTCTAGGAGGGTGAACACTGAAGCTTTCTTT.

This clonotype showed up just a few times. The chain combines TRBV7-2 with TRBJ1-6; D call uncertain. V dropped 4 bases and J dropped 1 base, with 8 bases sitting between them. The CDR3 is 15 residues long. Germline V lookup: CDR1 SGHTA, CDR2 FQGNSA. The CDR3 region has the DNA TGTGCCAGCAGCTCCGTGGTGTCCTATAATTCACCCCTCCACTTT. Amino acid sequence: CASSSVVSYNSPLHF.

The table lists this clonotype with many counts. The CDR3 region has the DNA TGTGCCATCAGTCCTTCGTCGGGTAGAAACTATGGCTACACCTTC. Translating it yields CAISPSSGRNYGYTF. The chain carries TRBV10-3 and TRBJ1-2; D is unresolved. The CDR3 extends over 15 amino acids. The ends were cut back, 5 bases at V and 2 bases at J, with 15 bases in the middle. Germline CDR1 ENHRY, CDR2 SYGVKD.

In the case of this clonotype: One end of the junction is discordant with germline, which a read error may explain. This CDR3 reads CVSRFSGSSGYTF. CDR3 DNA sequence: TGTGTCAGCAGATTCTCAGGGAGTTCTGGCTACACCTTC. This chain links TRBV12-3 or TRBV12-4 with TRBJ1-2, with a possible D match to TRBD1 (5 bases). The CDR3 runs to 13 residues.

This clonotype was recorded a few times. The chain has TRBV29-1 and TRBJ2-1, with 8 bases lining up with TRBD1. CDR3 size: 13 residues. Germline V gene lookup returns CDR1 SQVTM and CDR2 ANQGSEA. Trimming removed 7 bases from V and 1 base from J; junction bases left unmatched: 3. The CDR3 sequence is CSGGQASYNEQFF. The DNA of the CDR3 is TGCAGCGGGGGACAGGCTTCCTACAATGAGCAGTTCTTC.

This chain links TRBV27 with TRBJ2-7; TRBD2 matches at 13 bases. The CDR3 is made up of 15 amino acids. Germline CDR1 and CDR2: MNHEY and SMNVEV (reference sequence). The V and J ends lost 5 bases and 3 bases, in that order; junction bases with no gene match: 4. In DNA, the CDR3 is TGTGCCAGCAGTCGAAGACTAGCGGGGGGCTACGAGCAGTACTTC. Residues: CASSRRLAGGYEQYF.

V usage is TRBV29-1 and J usage is TRBJ2-1, with D possibly being TRBD1 (8 bases). Germline assignment: CDR1 SQVTM and CDR2 ANQGSEA. CDR3 length: 13 amino acids. V was shortened by 6 bases and J by 8 bases, with 17 bases between the two germline ends. This CDR3 is CSVLDREGDEQFF. In DNA, the CDR3 is TGCAGCGTGCTGGACAGGGAGGGGGATGAGCAGTTCTTC.

The chain has TRBV29-1 and TRBJ2-7; TRBD1 might be the D (5 bases). CDR1 SQVTM and CDR2 ANQGSEA come from the germline V gene. V shed 8 bases and J shed 5 bases, with 16 bases lying between them. There are 12 residues in the CDR3. CDR3 protein: CSPSVGRDEQYF. The CDR3, as DNA: TGCAGCCCCTCGGTAGGCAGGGACGAGCAGTACTTC.

The rearrangement links TRBV5-1 to TRBJ2-2, with TRBD2 matching 7 bases. The germline V gene has CDR1 SGHRS and CDR2 YFSETQ. CDR3 length: 16 amino acids. J was trimmed by 1 base and V by 4 bases; bases with no gene match: 7. CDR3 sequence (DNA): TGCGCCAGCAGCATTCTAGCGGAGCTGAACACCGGGGAGCTGTTTTTT. This gives the protein CASSILAELNTGELFF.

This clonotype appeared a few times. This rearrangement joins TRBV7-2 to TRBJ2-3; 11 bases match TRBD2. The CDR3 has 16 amino acids. V dropped 1 base and J dropped 4; count of bases not matched to a gene: 4. Germline loops: CDR1 SGHTA, CDR2 FQGNSA. For the CDR3, the DNA is TGTGCCAGCAGCTTAGTTAGCGGGGGGGCCGCAGATACGCAGTATTTT. It is translated as CASSLVSGGAADTQYF.

This clonotype was counted between two and nine times. V gene TRBV20-1 combines with J gene TRBJ2-7; D gene ambiguous. Germline CDR1 reads DFQATT; CDR2 reads SNEGSKA (reference sequence). CDR3 size: 11 residues. Trimming took off 5 bases at V and 3 bases at J, with 8 bases between the two ends. The CDR3 sequence is CSAARFYEQYF. The CDR3 region has the DNA TGCAGTGCTGCCCGGTTCTACGAGCAGTACTTC.

The CDR3 DNA is TGTGCCAGTCACTTCCTTACAGGGAGAACTGAAGCTTTCTTT. Protein product: CASHFLTGRTEAFF. This sequence joins TRBV6-1 and TRBJ1-1, with D perhaps matching TRBD1 (6 bases). CDR1 and CDR2 (germline): MNHNS, SASEGT. With 9 bases removed from V and 5 bases from J, the gap between germline ends came to 19 bases. The CDR3 contains 14 residues.